One and the same sample provided the 28 T cell receptor beta chains below, sequenced in a study of blood T cell repertoires in COVID-19. The data were produced by immunoSEQ multiplex PCR, yet TCRdb's version contains in-frame clones alone and is incomplete. Of some 240,000 clones listed, approximately 85% are singletons. The sample consisted of peripheral blood. The receptors derive from a woman in her 70s with COVID-19, enrolled during active disease.

This chain joins TRBV7-9 and TRBJ2-7; 10 bases match TRBD1. V trimming: 4 bases; J trimming: 0 bases; junction bases outside the gene matches: 6. The germline CDR1 and CDR2 sequences are SEHNR and FQNEAQ (reference sequence). CDR3 length equals 16 residues. CDR3 bases: TGTGCCAGCAGCTCGTGGGACAGGGGAAACTCCTACGAGCAGTACTTC. Translated: CASSSWDRGNSYEQYF.

This chain links TRBV6-1 with TRBJ2-5, with D possibly TRBD1 on 6 matching bases. The CDR3 spans 14 residues. Germline values: CDR1 MNHNS, CDR2 SASEGT. The V end lost 1 base, the J end lost 5 bases, and 11 bases lay between the germline ends. The chain's CDR3 is CASSEGGGRETQYF. The DNA of the CDR3 is TGTGCCAGCAGTGAAGGAGGGGGAAGGGAGACCCAGTACTTC.

V usage is TRBV6-2 or TRBV6-3 and J usage is TRBJ2-1; weak D call: TRBD1 (5 bases). V gave up 0 bases and J gave up 5 bases, with 8 bases separating them. CDR3 length equals 14 residues. In germline, CDR1 is MNHEY, CDR2 SVGEGT. CDR3 sequence (DNA): TGTGCCAGCAGTTACTCGCAGGACAACAATGAGCAGTTCTTC. Protein product: CASSYSQDNNEQFF.

This chain uses TRBV9 with TRBJ2-3; TRBD2 aligns across 10 bases. The CDR3 is made up of 19 amino acids. In germline, CDR1 is SGDLS, CDR2 YYNGEE. Trimming took 0 bases from V and 1 from J; bases not matched to a gene: 11. For the CDR3, the DNA is TGTGCCAGCAGCGTAGCTAATCCAGCGGGAGGGCCCGGCACAGATACGCAGTATTTT. The encoded protein is CASSVANPAGGPGTDTQYF. The full variable domain, completed using reference TRBV9 and TRBJ2-3, is DSGVTQTPKHLITATGQRVTLRCSPRSGDLSVYWYQQSLDQGLQFLIQYYNGEERAKGNILERFSAQQFPDLHSELNLSSLELGDSALYFCASSVANPAGGPGTDTQYFGPGTRLTVL.

The chain has TRBV9 and TRBJ2-2, with 12 bases identical to TRBD2. The V gene end was trimmed by 4 bases and the J gene end by 1 base; junction bases not matched to a gene: 8. Per the germline V gene, CDR1 is SGDLS and CDR2 is YYNGEE. CDR3 size: 18 residues. CDR3 in amino acids: CASSPGLAGMMNTGELFF. DNA for the CDR3: TGTGCCAGCAGCCCAGGACTAGCGGGAATGATGAACACCGGGGAGCTGTTTTTT. The full variable domain, in which reference TRBV9 and TRBJ2-2 provide the parts outside the CDR3, is DSGVTQTPKHLITATGQRVTLRCSPRSGDLSVYWYQQSLDQGLQFLIQYYNGEERAKGNILERFSAQQFPDLHSELNLSSLELGDSALYFCASSPGLAGMMNTGELFFGEGSRLTVL.

A word on this clone: Given a much more abundant clone one base away, this may be a read error. CDR3 sequence reads: CASSVDTGELFF. Written as DNA, the CDR3 is TGTGCCAGCAGCGTCGACACCGGGGAGCTGTTTTTT. The chain has TRBV9 and TRBJ2-2; unclear D gene. CDR3 length: 12 residues. Trimming removed 2 bases at V and 3 bases at J, with 2 bases between. Germline V gene lookup returns CDR1 SGDLS and CDR2 YYNGEE.

The chain employs TRBV28 and TRBJ2-2, with TRBD2 matching over 14 bases. The germline CDR1 and CDR2 sequences are MDHEN and SYDVKM. The V segment lost 6 bases and the J segment 5 bases; nucleotides outside the gene matches: 11. This CDR3 spans 18 amino acids. The CDR3 protein is CASSRRGTSGSRTGELFF. The CDR3 nucleotides read TGTGCCAGCAGCCGAAGGGGGACTAGCGGGAGTAGGACCGGGGAGCTGTTTTTT.

This clone was detected a few times. The chain has TRBV7-8 and TRBJ1-3; D uncertain. The CDR3 spans 16 residues. Germline V gene data show CDR1 as SGHVS and CDR2 as FQNEAQ. The germline V and J ends were trimmed by 5 bases and 2 bases, with 16 bases remaining between them. CDR3 amino acids: CASSLSTRGTGNTIYF. DNA of the CDR3: TGTGCCAGCAGCCTCTCGACGCGGGGAACTGGAAACACCATATATTTT.

The V and J genes are TRBV19 and TRBJ1-2; D may be TRBD1 (5 bases). V lost 4 bases and J 5 bases, leaving 11 bases between the germline ends. CDR3 length equals 13 residues. The germline V gene has CDR1 LNHDA and CDR2 SQIVND (reference sequence). The CDR3 DNA is TGTGCCAGTAGTACCCGAGACAGTTATGGCTACACCTTC. Protein: CASSTRDSYGYTF.

This chain joins TRBV29-1 and TRBJ2-5; D may be TRBD1 (5 bases). Germline-derived CDR1 and CDR2 are SQVTM and ANQGSEA. V lost 3 bases and J lost 9, with 17 bases in between. This CDR3 contains 13 residues. CDR3 residues: CSVDHKGQGSQYF. CDR3 in DNA: TGCAGCGTTGACCACAAAGGGCAGGGTTCCCAGTACTTC.

The chain combines TRBV5-1 with TRBJ2-1, with D tentatively TRBD2 (5 bases). The CDR3 contains 15 residues. The germline V gene has CDR1 SGHRS and CDR2 YFSETQ. The V gene lost 0 bases and the J gene lost 6 bases, with 13 bases spanning the gap. CDR3 DNA: TGCGCCAGCAGCTTGGAGGCTAGCCGAATCAATGAGCAGTTCTTC. Translated: CASSLEASRINEQFF.

On this clone itself: Within the sample, other DNA sequences also encode this same CDR3. The chain carries TRBV27 and TRBJ1-5; 8 positions agree with TRBD1. From germline, CDR1 is MNHEY and CDR2 SMNVEV (reference sequence). The length of the CDR3 is 13 residues. J was trimmed by 5 bases and V by 6 bases; bases with no gene match: 3. In nucleotides, the CDR3 is TGTGCCAGCAGCTCGGACAGGGATCAGCCCCAGCATTTT. Amino acids: CASSSDRDQPQHF.

J is TRBJ2-7 and V is TRBV28; 9 bases are shared with TRBD1. Germline CDR1 and CDR2: MDHEN and SYDVKM. V shed 5 bases and J 1 base; nucleotides not matched to a gene: 12. CDR3 length: 17 residues. This CDR3 reads CASSDLTGGRVSYEQYF. The CDR3 DNA is TGTGCCAGCAGTGACTTAACAGGGGGCCGGGTTTCCTACGAGCAGTACTTC.

This clone came up a few times. V is TRBV12-3 or TRBV12-4 and J is TRBJ2-7; D is undetermined. The CDR3 runs to 13 residues. V was pared by 3 bases and J by 3 bases, with 9 bases between. This CDR3 is CASSFFPNYEQYF. The CDR3 nucleotides read TGTGCCAGCAGTTTTTTCCCCAACTACGAGCAGTACTTC.

The gene calls are TRBV7-9 and TRBJ1-1, with D unresolved. Looked up from germline, CDR1 is SEHNR and CDR2 is FQNEAQ (reference sequence). The CDR3 consists of 15 residues. Trimming removed 7 bases at V and 4 bases at J, with 19 bases between. This chain's CDR3 is CASTPRGGLGTEAFF. The CDR3 bases are TGTGCCAGCACCCCCCGAGGAGGGTTGGGCACTGAAGCTTTCTTT.

V usage is TRBV18 and J usage is TRBJ2-3, with TRBD2 as a possible D gene (6 bases). Trimming stripped 6 bases from V and 2 bases from J, with 18 bases between. Germline V CDR1 and CDR2: KGHSH, LQKENI. This CDR3 contains 16 residues. The CDR3 nucleotides read TGTGCCAGCTCGGGCCTCGCGGGGCCGATCACAGATACGCAGTATTTT. Residues: CASSGLAGPITDTQYF.

This clone was detected a few times. The chain's CDR3 is CASSGRDRLSWNIQYF. The CDR3 DNA follows: TGTGCCAGCAGTGGCCGGGACAGGCTTTCTTGGAACATTCAGTACTTC. V gene TRBV2 combines with J gene TRBJ2-4, with 8 bases fitting TRBD1. Germline V gene data show CDR1 as SNHLY and CDR2 as FYNNEI. The CDR3 runs 16 residues. Trimming at V came to 4 bases and at J to 7 bases, leaving 12 bases not matched to a gene.

The chain is built from TRBV7-2 and TRBJ1-1, with 8 bases aligning to TRBD1. Trimming at V came to 3 bases and at J to 0 bases, leaving 0 bases not matched to a gene. This CDR3 is 14 amino acids long. Germline values: CDR1 SGHTA, CDR2 FQGNSA. CDR3 amino acids: CASSLTGVNTEAFF. As DNA, the CDR3 is TGTGCCAGCAGCTTGACAGGGGTGAACACTGAAGCTTTCTTT.

In this sample, this clone turned up a few times. The rearrangement links TRBV6-4 to TRBJ2-1; 12 bases match TRBD2. V was clipped by 8 bases and J by 8 bases; unmatched bases: 7. CDR1 is MRHNA, CDR2 SNTAGT, per germline. The CDR3 length is 14 residues. In nucleotides, the CDR3 is TGTGCCAGCGCCAGACTAGCGGGAGTCGATGAGCAGTTCTTC. Protein sequence: CASARLAGVDEQFF.

This chain joins TRBV3-1 (or the pseudogene TRBV3-2) and TRBJ1-1, with D perhaps TRBD1 (5 bases). CDR1 and CDR2 (germline): LGHDT, YNNKEL (reference sequence). This CDR3 region has 14 residues. Between the trimmed V and J ends, which lost 2 bases and 1 base, there was a span of 8 bases. The CDR3 DNA follows: TGTGCCAGCAGCCAAAGGCAGGGGAACACTGAAGCTTTCTTT. This translates into CASSQRQGNTEAFF.

The J gene is TRBJ1-1, the V gene TRBV27; D is unresolved. V shed 6 bases and J shed 6 bases, with 20 bases lying between them. The CDR3 loop spans 15 amino acids. Germline CDR1 MNHEY, CDR2 SMNVEV (reference sequence). This chain's CDR3 is CASSLATRRGSEAFF. The DNA for the CDR3 is TGTGCCAGCAGCCTCGCTACCCGGCGAGGCTCTGAAGCTTTCTTT.

The chain is built from TRBV5-1 and TRBJ1-2; D is perhaps TRBD1 (5 bases). Between the trimmed V and J ends, which lost 1 base and 8 bases, there was a span of 12 bases. CDR1 and CDR2 (germline): SGHRS, YFSETQ. There are 13 residues in the CDR3. The CDR3: CASSLPGQSGYTF. Written as DNA, the CDR3 is TGCGCCAGCAGCTTGCCAGGGCAAAGCGGCTACACCTTC.

This clone was picked up one time. V gene TRBV5-1 combines with J gene TRBJ1-1; D is unresolved. Germline V gives CDR1 SGHRS, CDR2 YFSETQ. CDR3 length: 14 residues. V was trimmed by 0 bases and J by 7 bases, leaving 13 bases between them. CDR3 in DNA: TGCGCCAGCAGCTTGGAATATAGTTTTAATGAAGCTTTCTTT. Translation: CASSLEYSFNEAFF.

This clone has a handful of counts. The rearrangement uses TRBV9 and TRBJ1-6; 11 positions agree with TRBD1. Germline CDR1 and CDR2: SGDLS and YYNGEE. The CDR3 consists of 15 residues. V was clipped by 3 bases and J by 7 bases; unmatched bases: 3. The CDR3 is CASSAGTGGNSPLHF. CDR3 nucleotides: TGTGCCAGCAGCGCCGGGACAGGGGGGAATTCACCCCTCCACTTT.

The genes are TRBV7-9 and TRBJ2-2; 10 bases align to TRBD2. V shed 5 bases and J 6 bases; nucleotides not matched to a gene: 6. This CDR3 contains 15 residues. The germline V gene encodes CDR1 SEHNR and CDR2 FQNEAQ (reference sequence). The CDR3 DNA sequence: TGTGCCAGCAGCGAAAGCGGGAGGGCCCCCGGGGAGCTGTTTTTT. Translated: CASSESGRAPGELFF.

V is TRBV27 and J is TRBJ2-1; a possible D gene is TRBD2 (6 bases). Germline-derived CDR1 and CDR2 are MNHEY and SMNVEV (reference sequence). Trimming pared 7 bases from V and 10 bases from J, leaving 26 bases between. The CDR3 has 16 residues. CDR3 residues: CASTSSWVAAGREQFF. Written as DNA, the CDR3 is TGTGCCAGCACCTCTAGTTGGGTAGCGGCGGGTAGGGAGCAGTTCTTC.

The V and J genes are TRBV2 and TRBJ1-6, with no clear D. CDR1 SNHLY and CDR2 FYNNEI come from the germline V gene. CDR3 length: 16 amino acids. Trimming stripped 8 bases from V and 9 bases from J, with 23 bases between. CDR3 nucleotides: TGTGCCAGCTCCTCAACCGAGTTCCGAAGTAGTTCACCCCTCCACTTT. Protein sequence: CASSSTEFRSSSPLHF.

The chain has TRBV2 and TRBJ1-5, with D maybe TRBD1 (5 bases). The CDR3 loop spans 16 amino acids. V was shortened by 3 bases and J by 4 bases, with 16 bases between the two germline ends. Germline CDR1 reads SNHLY; CDR2 reads FYNNEI. This CDR3 is CASSERAGTMNQPQHF. The CDR3 DNA is TGTGCCAGCAGTGAGAGGGCAGGGACTATGAATCAGCCCCAGCATTTT.